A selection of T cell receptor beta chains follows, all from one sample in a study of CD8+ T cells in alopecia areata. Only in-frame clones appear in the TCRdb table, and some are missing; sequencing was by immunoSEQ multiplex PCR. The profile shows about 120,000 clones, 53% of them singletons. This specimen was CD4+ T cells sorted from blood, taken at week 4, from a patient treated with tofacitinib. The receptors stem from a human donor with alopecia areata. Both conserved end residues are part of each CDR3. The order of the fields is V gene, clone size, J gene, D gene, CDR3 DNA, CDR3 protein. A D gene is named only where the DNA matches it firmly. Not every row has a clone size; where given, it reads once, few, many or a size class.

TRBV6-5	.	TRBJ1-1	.	TGTGCCAGCAGTTACTTGGGACTGAACACTGAAGCTTTCTTT	CASSYLGLNTEAFF
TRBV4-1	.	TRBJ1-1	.	TGCGCCAGCCGAGCCCCGACAATGAGCACTGAAGCTTTCTTT	CASRAPTMSTEAFF
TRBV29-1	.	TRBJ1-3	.	TGCAGCGTTGACCAGGCGGGTGGAAACACCATATATTTT	CSVDQAGGNTIYF
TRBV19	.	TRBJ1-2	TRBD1	TGTGCCAGTAACGACAGGGACTATGGCTACACCTTC	CASNDRDYGYTF
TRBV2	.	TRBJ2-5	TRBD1	TGTGCCAGCGAAAGGACAGGGGTTGGGGAGACCCAGTACTTC	CASERTGVGETQYF
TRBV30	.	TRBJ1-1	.	TGTGCCTGGAGTTTTCCGACAGCTATGAACACTGAAGCTTTCTTT	CAWSFPTAMNTEAFF
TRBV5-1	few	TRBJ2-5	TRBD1	TGCGCCAGCACGCTCTCCGGGACAGGGAGGGAGACCCAGTACTTC	CASTLSGTGRETQYF
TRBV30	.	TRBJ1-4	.	TGTGCCTGGAGTGTACCCGGGGAAAAACTGTTTTTT	CAWSVPGEKLFF
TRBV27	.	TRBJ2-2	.	TGTGCCAGCAGTTTATTATCTCAGGTCGGGGCCGGGGAGCTGTTTTTT	CASSLLSQVGAGELFF
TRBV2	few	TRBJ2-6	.	TGTGCCAGCAGGAGTGGGATGGGAAGGGAGTCTGGGGCCAACGTCCTGACTTTC	CASRSGMGRESGANVLTF
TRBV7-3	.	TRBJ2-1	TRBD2	TGTGCCAGCAGCTTTGGCGCTAGCGGGAGTAATGAGCAGTTCTTC	CASSFGASGSNEQFF
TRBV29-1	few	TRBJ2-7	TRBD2	TGCAGCGCCTCGACGGGTACGGGAGGTTACGAGCAGTACTTC	CSASTGTGGYEQYF
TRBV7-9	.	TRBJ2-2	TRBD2	TGTGCCAGCAGCTCTCCGGGACTATTCGTCGGGGAGCTGTTTTTT	CASSSPGLFVGELFF
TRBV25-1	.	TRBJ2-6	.	TGTGCCAGCAGTCGCCGGGCGGGACGCCTGACTTTC	CASSRRAGRLTF
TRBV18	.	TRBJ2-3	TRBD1	TGTGCCAGCTCACCACGGGACAGGGGAAGCACAGATACGCAGTATTTT	CASSPRDRGSTDTQYF
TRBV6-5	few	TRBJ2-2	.	TGTGCCAGCAGTACTGGGACGAACACCGGGGAGCTGTTTTTT	CASSTGTNTGELFF
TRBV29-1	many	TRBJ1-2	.	TGCAGCGTTCGCGACCCGGGACACCGAAGATCAAACTATGGCTACACCTTC	CSVRDPGHRRSNYGYTF
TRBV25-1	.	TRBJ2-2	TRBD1	TGTGCCAGCAGTGAACAACAGGGGGCAGGTACCGGGGAGCTGTTTTTT	CASSEQQGAGTGELFF
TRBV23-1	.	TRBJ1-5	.	TGCGCCAGCAGACGCCCGCGACCGCGGGGCAATCAGCCCCAGCATTTT	CASRRPRPRGNQPQHF
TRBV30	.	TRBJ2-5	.	TGTGCCTGGACCTCTCTAGCGTCAGAGACCCAGTACTTC	CAWTSLASETQYF
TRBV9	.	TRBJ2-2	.	TGTGCCAGCAGCGTGCGGCTTACCGGGGAGCTGTTTTTT	CASSVRLTGELFF
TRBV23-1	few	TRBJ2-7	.	TGCGCCGTGGGTTCATGGCGGGTGAGCTCCTACGAGCAGTACTTC	CAVGSWRVSSYEQYF
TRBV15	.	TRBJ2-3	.	TGTGCCACCAGCTCCCTTACCCTAGGGAGCACAGATACGCAGTATTTT	CATSSLTLGSTDTQYF
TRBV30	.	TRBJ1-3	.	TGTGCCTGGAGTAACGGGGGGCCAGGAAACACCATATATTTT	CAWSNGGPGNTIYF
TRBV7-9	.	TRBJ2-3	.	TGTGCCAGCAGCTCAATAGGGGCAGATACGCAGTATTTT	CASSSIGADTQYF
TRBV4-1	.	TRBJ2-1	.	TGCGCCAGCAGCCAAGGTCCGGGCTCCTACAATGAGCAGTTCTTC	CASSQGPGSYNEQFF
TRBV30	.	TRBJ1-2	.	TGTGCCTGGAGTCAACCTAACTATGGCTACACCTTC	CAWSQPNYGYTF
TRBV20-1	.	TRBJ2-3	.	TGCAGTGCTCTGATAGGCGTTGCGCAGTATTTT	CSALIGVAQYF
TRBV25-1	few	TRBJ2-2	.	TGTGCCAGCAGTGAGCAGGGCCGGACCGGGGAGCTGTTTTTT	CASSEQGRTGELFF
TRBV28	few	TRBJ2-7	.	TGTGCCAGCAGTACCCTCTACGAGCAGTACTTC	CASSTLYEQYF
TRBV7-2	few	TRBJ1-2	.	TGTGCCAGCAACCCGGGGGGCCAGCCCAACTATGGCTACACCTTC	CASNPGGQPNYGYTF